The next 5 T cell receptor beta chains were all read from a single sample in a study of blood T cell repertoires in COVID-19. Method: immunoSEQ multiplex PCR; TCRdb's copy keeps in-frame clones and lacks some. The data show fewer than 450,000 clones, with roughly 88% seen just once and 10% to 15% held by the top ten. The sequencing sample was made of peripheral blood. These receptors originate from a woman between 50 and 59 years old with COVID-19, enrolled during active disease.

The gene calls are TRBV4-1 and TRBJ2-7; no reliable D call. CDR3 length: 13 amino acids. In germline, CDR1 is MGHRA, CDR2 YSYEKL. V shed 0 bases and J shed 2 bases, with 5 bases lying between them. This CDR3 reads CASSQDTTYEQYF. CDR3 nucleotides: TGCGCCAGCAGCCAAGACACTACCTACGAGCAGTACTTC.

This chain joins TRBV6-5 and TRBJ1-2, with D tentatively TRBD1 (6 bases). The CDR3 has 13 residues. V was clipped by 9 bases and J by 5 bases, with 16 bases between them. Germline V gives CDR1 MNHEY, CDR2 SVGAGI. The CDR3 sequence: CASTQLQGYGYTF. In DNA form, the CDR3 reads TGTGCCAGTACACAACTCCAGGGGTATGGCTACACCTTC.

The chain links TRBV7-2 to TRBJ2-3, with 7 bases lining up with TRBD1. The CDR3 sequence is 16 residues long. Germline V gene sequence: CDR1 SGHTA, CDR2 FQGNSA. V was pared by 4 bases and J by 4 bases, with 11 bases of the junction left unmatched. CDR3 sequence: CASSSRTGIGADTQYF. CDR3 DNA sequence: TGTGCCAGCAGCTCCCGGACAGGAATAGGGGCAGATACGCAGTATTTT. Based on the CDR3 plus reference TRBV7-2 and TRBJ2-3, the full variable domain is GAGVSQSPSNKVTEKGKDVELRCDPISGHTALYWYRQSLGQGLEFLIYFQGNSAPDKSGLPSDRFSAERTGGSVSTLTIQRTQQEDSAVYLCASSSRTGIGADTQYFGPGTRLTVL.

DNA of the CDR3: TGTGCCAGCAGCTTATTGACAGGGGGAAGCAATCAGCCCCAGCATTTT. The encoded protein is CASSLLTGGSNQPQHF. The V gene is TRBV5-5, the J gene TRBJ1-5; TRBD1 aligns across 9 bases. From germline, CDR1 is SGHKS and CDR2 YYEKEE (reference sequence). CDR3 length equals 16 residues. After removal of 2 bases from V and 1 base from J, the junction contained 4 bases not matched to a gene. Supplemented by reference TRBV5-5 and TRBJ1-5, the full variable domain reads DAGVTQSPTHLIKTRGQQVTLRCSPISGHKSVSWYQQVLGQGPQFIFQYYEKEERGRGNFPDRFSARQFPNYSSELNVNALLLGDSALYLCASSLLTGGSNQPQHFGDGTRLSIL.

The V call is TRBV27, the J call TRBJ1-2, with 7 bases fitting TRBD1. There are 13 residues in the CDR3. The germline gives CDR1 MNHEY, CDR2 SMNVEV (reference sequence). V trimming: 0 bases; J trimming: 8 bases; junction bases outside the gene matches: 3. The CDR3 spells CASSLSGGRGYTF. CDR3 nucleotides: TGTGCCAGCAGTTTATCAGGGGGCCGGGGCTACACCTTC.